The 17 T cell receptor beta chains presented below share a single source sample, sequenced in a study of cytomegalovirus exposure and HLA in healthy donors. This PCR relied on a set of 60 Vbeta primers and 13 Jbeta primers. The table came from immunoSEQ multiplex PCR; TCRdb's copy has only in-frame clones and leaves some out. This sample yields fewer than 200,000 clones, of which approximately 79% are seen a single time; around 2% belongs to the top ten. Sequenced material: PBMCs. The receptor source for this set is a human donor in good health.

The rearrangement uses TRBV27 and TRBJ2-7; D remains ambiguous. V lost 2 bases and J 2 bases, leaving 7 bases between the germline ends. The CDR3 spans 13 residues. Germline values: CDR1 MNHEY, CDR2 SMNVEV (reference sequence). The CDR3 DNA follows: TGTGCCAGCAGTTTAAGCCCACCCTACGAGCAGTACTTC. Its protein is CASSLSPPYEQYF.

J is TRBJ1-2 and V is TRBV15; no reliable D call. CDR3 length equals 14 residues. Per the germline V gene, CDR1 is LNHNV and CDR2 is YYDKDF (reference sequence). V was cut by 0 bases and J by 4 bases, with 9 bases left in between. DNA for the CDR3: TGTGCCACCAGCAGAGATAGAACGCCCTATGGCTACACCTTC. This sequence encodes CATSRDRTPYGYTF.

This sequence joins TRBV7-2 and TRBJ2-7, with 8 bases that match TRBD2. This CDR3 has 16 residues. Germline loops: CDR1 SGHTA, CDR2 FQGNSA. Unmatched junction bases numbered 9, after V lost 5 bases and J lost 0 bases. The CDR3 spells CASSRGGRSSSYEQYF. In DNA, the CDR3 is TGTGCCAGCAGCCGGGGGGGACGCTCATCCTCCTACGAGCAGTACTTC.

The CDR3 DNA is TGTGCCAGCAGCTTTGGGACAAGACAAGAGACCCAGTACTTC. Its protein product is CASSFGTRQETQYF. The J gene is TRBJ2-5, the V gene TRBV5-6, with D possibly TRBD1 on 6 matching bases. V was cut by 2 bases and J by 2 bases, with 10 bases left in between. Germline lookup yields CDR1 SGHDT and CDR2 YYEEEE. The CDR3 totals 14 residues.

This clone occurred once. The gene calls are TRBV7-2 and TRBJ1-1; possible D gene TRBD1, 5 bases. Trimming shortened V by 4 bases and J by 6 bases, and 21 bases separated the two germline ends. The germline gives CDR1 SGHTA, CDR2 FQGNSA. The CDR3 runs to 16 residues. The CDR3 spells CASSSYVLGLGAEAFF. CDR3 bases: TGTGCCAGCAGCTCGTACGTTTTGGGGCTAGGGGCTGAAGCTTTCTTT. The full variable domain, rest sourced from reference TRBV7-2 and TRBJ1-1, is GAGVSQSPSNKVTEKGKDVELRCDPISGHTALYWYRQSLGQGLEFLIYFQGNSAPDKSGLPSDRFSAERTGGSVSTLTIQRTQQEDSAVYLCASSSYVLGLGAEAFFGQGTRLTVV.

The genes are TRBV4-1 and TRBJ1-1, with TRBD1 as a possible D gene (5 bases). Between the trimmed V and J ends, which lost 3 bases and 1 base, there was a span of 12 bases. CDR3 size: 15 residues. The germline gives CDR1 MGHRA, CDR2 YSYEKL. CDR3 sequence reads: CASSQLRGRNTEAFF. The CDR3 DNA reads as TGCGCCAGCAGCCAGTTAAGGGGCCGGAACACTGAAGCTTTCTTT.

CDR3 DNA sequence: TGCGCCAGCAGCCCCGGGGTAGGAACGGATAACTATGGCTACACCTTC. Amino acid sequence: CASSPGVGTDNYGYTF. This chain links TRBV5-1 with TRBJ1-2; D uncertain. V lost 4 bases and J lost 1, with 17 bases in between. The CDR3 is 16 residues long. Germline V lookup: CDR1 SGHRS, CDR2 YFSETQ.

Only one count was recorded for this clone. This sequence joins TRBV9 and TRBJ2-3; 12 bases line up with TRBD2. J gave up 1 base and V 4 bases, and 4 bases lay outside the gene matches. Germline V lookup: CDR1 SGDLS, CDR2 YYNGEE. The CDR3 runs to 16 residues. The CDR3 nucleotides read TGTGCCAGCAGCACTAGCGGGGGGCCGGGCACAGATACGCAGTATTTT. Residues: CASSTSGGPGTDTQYF.

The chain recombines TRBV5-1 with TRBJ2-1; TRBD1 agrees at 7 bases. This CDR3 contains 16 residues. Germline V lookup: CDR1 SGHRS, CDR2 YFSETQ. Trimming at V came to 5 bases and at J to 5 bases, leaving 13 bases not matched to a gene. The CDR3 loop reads CASSKSTGTVHNEQFF. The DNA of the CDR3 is TGCGCCAGCAGTAAGTCAACCGGGACAGTCCACAATGAGCAGTTCTTC.

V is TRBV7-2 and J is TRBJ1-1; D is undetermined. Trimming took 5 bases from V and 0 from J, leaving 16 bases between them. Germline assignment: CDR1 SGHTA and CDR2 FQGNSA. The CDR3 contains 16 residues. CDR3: CASSPVLSALNTEAFF. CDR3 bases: TGTGCCAGCAGCCCGGTCCTCTCCGCGTTGAACACTGAAGCTTTCTTT.

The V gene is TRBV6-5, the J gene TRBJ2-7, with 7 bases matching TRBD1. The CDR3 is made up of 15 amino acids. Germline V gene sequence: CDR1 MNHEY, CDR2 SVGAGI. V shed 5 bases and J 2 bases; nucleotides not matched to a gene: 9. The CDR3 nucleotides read TGTGCCAGCAGTCTAGACGGACAGGCCACCTACGAGCAGTACTTC. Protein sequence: CASSLDGQATYEQYF.

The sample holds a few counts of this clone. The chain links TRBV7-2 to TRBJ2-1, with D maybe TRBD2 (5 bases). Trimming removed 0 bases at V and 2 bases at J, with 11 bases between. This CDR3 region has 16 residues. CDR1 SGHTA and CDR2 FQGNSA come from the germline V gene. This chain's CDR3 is CASSLAPPGAYNEQFF. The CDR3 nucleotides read TGTGCCAGCAGCTTAGCCCCACCCGGGGCCTACAATGAGCAGTTCTTC.

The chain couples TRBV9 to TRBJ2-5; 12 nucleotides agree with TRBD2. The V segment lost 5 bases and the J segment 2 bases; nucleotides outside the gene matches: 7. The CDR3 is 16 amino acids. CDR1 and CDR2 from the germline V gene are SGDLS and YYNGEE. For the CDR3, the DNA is TGTGCCAGCAGTTTACTGACTAGCGGGGGACAAGAGACCCAGTACTTC. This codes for CASSLLTSGGQETQYF.

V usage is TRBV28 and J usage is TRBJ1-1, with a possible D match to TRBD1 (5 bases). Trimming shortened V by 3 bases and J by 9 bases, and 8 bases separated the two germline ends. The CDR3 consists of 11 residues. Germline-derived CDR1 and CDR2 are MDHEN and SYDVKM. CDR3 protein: CASSFGGQAFF. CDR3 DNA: TGTGCCAGCAGTTTCGGGGGTCAAGCTTTCTTT.

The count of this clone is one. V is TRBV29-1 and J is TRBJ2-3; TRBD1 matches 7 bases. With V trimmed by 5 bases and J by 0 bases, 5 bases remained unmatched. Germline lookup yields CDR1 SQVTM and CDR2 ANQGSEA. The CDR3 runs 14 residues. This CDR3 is CSVRTGASTDTQYF. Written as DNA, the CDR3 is TGCAGCGTTCGAACAGGGGCGAGCACAGATACGCAGTATTTT.

This CDR3 reads CASTMDRENTGELFF. CDR3 DNA sequence: TGTGCCAGTACCATGGACAGGGAAAACACCGGGGAGCTGTTTTTT. V is TRBV19 and J is TRBJ2-2; 8 bases agree with TRBD1. Germline-derived CDR1 and CDR2 are LNHDA and SQIVND (reference sequence). The CDR3 is 15 amino acids. V trimming: 7 bases; J trimming: 2 bases; junction bases outside the gene matches: 6.

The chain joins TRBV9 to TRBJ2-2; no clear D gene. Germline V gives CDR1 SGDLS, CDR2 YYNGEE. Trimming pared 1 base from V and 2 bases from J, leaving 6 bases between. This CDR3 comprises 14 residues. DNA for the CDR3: TGTGCCAGCAGCGTATTAGATAACACCGGGGAGCTGTTTTTT. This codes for CASSVLDNTGELFF.